This T cell receptor (beta chain) was obtained from a study of tumor and adjacent non-tumor tissue in lung cancer. A remark on this clonotype: What it binds is not known. Because the CDR3's place on the DNA is in doubt, the DNA is left out and the CDR3 is given as listed by TCRdb.

Study conclusions and caveats: Patients with more diverse tumor TCRs had worse survival. Tumor repertoires had a smaller top 100 clone share than normal lung.

The template was RNA from unsorted bulk tissue. The library came from three nested PCR rounds adapted from ARM-PCR protocols. MiXCR, applied by TCRdb to the multiplex PCR reads, yields one record per CDR3 protein. This sample carries about 93,000 distinct CDR3 sequences, around 64% of them seen once, and the ten largest clones take approximately 20%. CDR1 is MGHRA, CDR2 YSYEKL, per germline. With termini counted, the CDR3 has 16 amino acids. This receptor was identified in a man aged 60 to 75 with non-small cell lung cancer. Sequenced input: lung tumor tissue. The genes are TRBV4-1 and TRBJ2-1; the table's D call TRBD1 went unverified against the DNA. CDR3 protein: CASSQVGRGNYNEQFF.